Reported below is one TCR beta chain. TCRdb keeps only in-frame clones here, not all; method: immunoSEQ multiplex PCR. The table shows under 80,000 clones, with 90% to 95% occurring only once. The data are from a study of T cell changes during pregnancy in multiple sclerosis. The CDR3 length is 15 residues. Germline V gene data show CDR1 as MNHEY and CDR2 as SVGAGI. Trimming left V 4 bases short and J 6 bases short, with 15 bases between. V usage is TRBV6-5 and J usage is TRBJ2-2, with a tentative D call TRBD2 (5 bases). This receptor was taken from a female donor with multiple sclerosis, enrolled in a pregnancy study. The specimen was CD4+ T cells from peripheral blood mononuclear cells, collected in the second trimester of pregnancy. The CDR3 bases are TGTGCCAGCAGTTTGCTCGGGGATTCCGCCGGGGAGCTGTTTTTT. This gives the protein CASSLLGDSAGELFF.